Listed below are T cell receptor beta chains from one sample, sequenced in a study of T cells after posttransplantation cyclophosphamide. Clones were sequenced by immunoSEQ multiplex PCR, and TCRdb holds only the in-frame ones, with some missing. This repertoire holds about 14,000 clones, and none appear only once. Source: PBMCs, taken around 1,100 days after allogeneic stem cell transplant with posttransplant cyclophosphamide. These receptor sequences come from a female patient in her forties who received an allogeneic stem cell transplant from a related donor, was CMV-positive, and had no GVHD. The graft donor may have contributed some T cells. Each CDR3 is given with its conserved first and last residue. A D gene is named only where the DNA matches it firmly. Part of the rows lack a size; the others show once, few, many or a class for expanded clones.

J gene: TRBJ2-7
V gene: TRBV5-1
D gene: .
clone size: .
CDR3 DNA: TGCGCCAGCAGCTCATCAACAGGGTACTACGAGCAGTACTTC
CDR3 protein: CASSSSTGYYEQYF

J gene: TRBJ2-2
V gene: TRBV10-3
D gene: .
clone size: many
CDR3 DNA: TGTGCCATCATGAGGAACTCCGGGTCCGGGGAGCTGTTTTTT
CDR3 protein: CAIMRNSGSGELFF

J gene: TRBJ2-3
V gene: TRBV6-1
D gene: TRBD2
clone size: many
CDR3 DNA: TGTGCCAGCAGTGAAGCCCAGCGGGGGATAGATACGCAGTATTTT
CDR3 protein: CASSEAQRGIDTQYF

J gene: TRBJ2-7
V gene: TRBV13
D gene: TRBD1
clone size: many
CDR3 DNA: TGTGCCAGCAGCTCCGAGACAGGGTACGAGCAGTACTTC
CDR3 protein: CASSSETGYEQYF

J gene: TRBJ2-3
V gene: TRBV28
D gene: TRBD2
clone size: many
CDR3 DNA: TGTGCCAGCAGTTTCGGTAGCGGGGGCCTTACTAGCACAGATACGCAGTATTTT
CDR3 protein: CASSFGSGGLTSTDTQYF

J gene: TRBJ1-6
V gene: TRBV4-1
D gene: .
clone size: many
CDR3 DNA: TGCGCCAGCAGCCAAGAGACGAGTGTACCAATGGTGGGACTGACCTATAATTCACCCCTCCACTTT
CDR3 protein: CASSQETSVPMVGLTYNSPLHF

J gene: TRBJ2-7
V gene: TRBV6-1
D gene: TRBD1
clone size: many
CDR3 DNA: TGTGCCACCCCGGGACAGAACTTCTACGAGCAGTACTTC
CDR3 protein: CATPGQNFYEQYF

J gene: TRBJ2-1
V gene: TRBV7-9
D gene: TRBD1
clone size: many
CDR3 DNA: TGTGCCAGCAGCGGGTACGGACAGGGGAATGAGCAGTTCTTC
CDR3 protein: CASSGYGQGNEQFF

J gene: TRBJ1-1
V gene: TRBV29-1
D gene: .
clone size: many
CDR3 DNA: TGCAGCGTTGAAGGGGTGACTCCGAACACTGAAGCTTTCTTT
CDR3 protein: CSVEGVTPNTEAFF

J gene: TRBJ1-1
V gene: TRBV5-4
D gene: .
clone size: few
CDR3 DNA: TGTGCCAGCAGCAATAAAGTGGCGGAAACTGAAGCTTTCTTT
CDR3 protein: CASSNKVAETEAFF

J gene: TRBJ2-5
V gene: TRBV4-1
D gene: TRBD1
clone size: few
CDR3 DNA: TGCGCCAGCAGCCAACGACAGGGATCCGGGGAGACCCAGTACTTC
CDR3 protein: CASSQRQGSGETQYF

J gene: TRBJ2-7
V gene: TRBV4-3
D gene: .
clone size: .
CDR3 DNA: TGCGCCAGCAGCCAAGATCGGGGGTGGGAGCAGTACTTC
CDR3 protein: CASSQDRGWEQYF

J gene: TRBJ2-4
V gene: TRBV10-3
D gene: TRBD1
clone size: many
CDR3 DNA: TGTGCCATCAGTCCCCAGACAGGGGGCGCCGGAAACATTCAGTACTTC
CDR3 protein: CAISPQTGGAGNIQYF